This entry describes one T cell receptor beta chain. Antigen unknown. This sample stems from a study of blood T cells in healthy people across ages. Study conclusions and caveats: Naive T cell percentage showed a strong correlation with TCR beta diversity. Per million T cells, the diversity of TCR beta decreased roughly linearly as age advanced.

The CDR3 sequence is 14 residues long. V was shortened by 3 bases and J by 7 bases, with 15 bases between the two germline ends. The use of a sample-barcoded 5' primer and a J-beta primer mix characterized a second PCR of roughly 7 to 11 cycles. Using its own MiXCR run on the 5' RACE reads, TCRdb lists one record per CDR3 protein. The sample holds 1.5 million to 2 million distinct CDR3 sequences, approximately 50% seen once. This TCR was recovered from a middle-aged woman in good health. The specimen was blood. This chain joins TRBV12-3 or TRBV12-4 and TRBJ2-5, with a possible D match to TRBD2 (5 bases). This CDR3 is CASSFQKGVGTQYF. The CDR3 DNA is TGTGCCAGCAGTTTTCAGAAGGGAGTGGGGACCCAGTACTTC.